This is a list of T cell receptor beta chains from one sample in a study of blood T cell repertoires in COVID-19. Only in-frame clones appear in the TCRdb table, and some are missing; sequencing was by immunoSEQ multiplex PCR. The sample contains some 530,000 clones, 70% to 90% of which appear only once. The specimen sequenced was peripheral blood. The receptors originated from a human donor in a cohort sampled during active COVID-19. CDR3s include the opening cysteine and the closing phenylalanine or tryptophan. Fields, in order: D gene, V gene, clone size, J gene, CDR3 DNA, CDR3 protein. D genes are given only for firm matches. A row's size may be missing; if present it is once, few, many or a size class.

d_call: -
v_call: TRBV19
clone_size: -
j_call: TRBJ1-1
cdr3_nt: TGTGCCAGTAGTATAGACAGGGTTTCCACTGAAGCTTTCTTT
cdr3_aa: CASSIDRVSTEAFF

d_call: -
v_call: TRBV7-8
clone_size: -
j_call: TRBJ2-7
cdr3_nt: TGTGCCAGCAGCTTAACCGGGGGCTACGAGCAGTACTTC
cdr3_aa: CASSLTGGYEQYF

d_call: -
v_call: TRBV10-1
clone_size: -
j_call: TRBJ2-1
cdr3_nt: TGCGCCAGCAGTTGGAGGGTAGGGGATGAGCAGTTCTTC
cdr3_aa: CASSWRVGDEQFF

d_call: -
v_call: TRBV2
clone_size: -
j_call: TRBJ1-1
cdr3_nt: TGTGCCAGCAGTGAATTAAGCGGCAACACTGAAGCTTTCTTT
cdr3_aa: CASSELSGNTEAFF

d_call: -
v_call: TRBV3-1/TRBV3-2
clone_size: -
j_call: TRBJ1-3
cdr3_nt: TGTGCCAGCAGCCAAGACCAGGGTTCGGGAAACACCATATATTTT
cdr3_aa: CASSQDQGSGNTIYF

d_call: -
v_call: TRBV19
clone_size: -
j_call: TRBJ2-2
cdr3_nt: TGTGCCAGTTGCCGGGCGAACACCGGGGAGCTGTTTTTT
cdr3_aa: CASCRANTGELFF

d_call: -
v_call: TRBV5-1
clone_size: few
j_call: TRBJ1-1
cdr3_nt: TGCGCCAGCAGCTCCCAACAGGCTATGAACACTGAAGCTTTCTTT
cdr3_aa: CASSSQQAMNTEAFF

d_call: -
v_call: TRBV5-1
clone_size: once
j_call: TRBJ1-1
cdr3_nt: TGCGCCAGCAGCTCGGGGTATACTGAAGCTTTCTTT
cdr3_aa: CASSSGYTEAFF

d_call: TRBD2
v_call: TRBV11-2
clone_size: -
j_call: TRBJ2-1
cdr3_nt: TGTGCCAGCAGCTCAAGCGGGGCCAATGAGCAGTTCTTC
cdr3_aa: CASSSSGANEQFF

d_call: -
v_call: TRBV4-2
clone_size: -
j_call: TRBJ1-1
cdr3_nt: TGTGCCAGCAGCCAAGAGGCCACAGGGCTGGGGACTGAAGCTTTCTTT
cdr3_aa: CASSQEATGLGTEAFF

d_call: -
v_call: TRBV15
clone_size: -
j_call: TRBJ1-5
cdr3_nt: TGTGCCACCAGCAGAGGGGTTCAGGTCAGCAATCAGCCCCAGCATTTT
cdr3_aa: CATSRGVQVSNQPQHF

d_call: TRBD2
v_call: TRBV15
clone_size: -
j_call: TRBJ2-1
cdr3_nt: TGTGCCACCAGCAGCACTATAGGGAGGGCCCATGAGCAGTTCTTC
cdr3_aa: CATSSTIGRAHEQFF

d_call: -
v_call: TRBV6-1
clone_size: -
j_call: TRBJ1-3
cdr3_nt: TGTGCCAGCAGTGAAGCGACGACAGCTGGAAACACCATATATTTT
cdr3_aa: CASSEATTAGNTIYF

d_call: -
v_call: TRBV11-3
clone_size: -
j_call: TRBJ2-3
cdr3_nt: TGTGCCAGCAGCTTAGAGGGGGGGCGCACAGATACGCAGTATTTT
cdr3_aa: CASSLEGGRTDTQYF

d_call: TRBD2
v_call: TRBV7-8
clone_size: -
j_call: TRBJ2-2
cdr3_nt: TGTGCCAGCAGCATCGGGACTAGGAACACCGGGGAGCTGTTTTTT
cdr3_aa: CASSIGTRNTGELFF

d_call: TRBD2
v_call: TRBV14
clone_size: -
j_call: TRBJ2-1
cdr3_nt: TGTGCCAGCAGCCGACCGACACTAGCGGGAGAGGACAATGAGCAGTTCTTC
cdr3_aa: CASSRPTLAGEDNEQFF

d_call: -
v_call: TRBV21-1
clone_size: -
j_call: TRBJ1-1
cdr3_nt: TGTGCCAGCAGCCTACGAGGGGACAGGGGAAACACTGAAGCTTTCTTT
cdr3_aa: CASSLRGDRGNTEAFF

d_call: -
v_call: TRBV28
clone_size: few
j_call: TRBJ2-5
cdr3_nt: TGTGCCAGCAGCTCTAACGCGTTCCAAGAGACCCAGTACTTC
cdr3_aa: CASSSNAFQETQYF

d_call: -
v_call: TRBV4-3
clone_size: few
j_call: TRBJ2-1
cdr3_nt: TGCGCCAGCAGCCAAGATGGGCAGGGGAGCTCCTACAATGAGCAGTTCTTC
cdr3_aa: CASSQDGQGSSYNEQFF

d_call: -
v_call: TRBV2
clone_size: -
j_call: TRBJ1-2
cdr3_nt: TGTGCCAGCAGTGAACTATATCGGGACACTAACTATGGCTACACCTTC
cdr3_aa: CASSELYRDTNYGYTF

d_call: -
v_call: TRBV9
clone_size: once
j_call: TRBJ2-3
cdr3_nt: TGTGCCAGCAGCGTAGATGGAGGGACCCTGGGGAGCCCGCAGTATTTT
cdr3_aa: CASSVDGGTLGSPQYF

d_call: -
v_call: TRBV24-1
clone_size: -
j_call: TRBJ2-4
cdr3_nt: TGTGCCACCAGTGATCCCCCCGGGGGAGATCAGTACTTC
cdr3_aa: CATSDPPGGDQYF

d_call: -
v_call: TRBV7-2
clone_size: -
j_call: TRBJ2-1
cdr3_nt: TGTGCCAGCAGCTTTAGCGGTAATGAGCAGTTCTTC
cdr3_aa: CASSFSGNEQFF

d_call: -
v_call: TRBV2
clone_size: -
j_call: TRBJ1-5
cdr3_nt: TGTGCCAGCAGTAACGGAGATCAGCCCCAGCATTTT
cdr3_aa: CASSNGDQPQHF

d_call: TRBD2
v_call: TRBV4-2
clone_size: once
j_call: TRBJ2-1
cdr3_nt: TGTGCCAGCAGCCAAGTGGCGGGAGGGCCGGATGAGCAGTTCTTC
cdr3_aa: CASSQVAGGPDEQFF

d_call: TRBD1
v_call: TRBV18
clone_size: -
j_call: TRBJ1-1
cdr3_nt: TGTGCCAGCTCACCACGACAGGGGGGGATGAACACTGAAGCTTTCTTT
cdr3_aa: CASSPRQGGMNTEAFF

d_call: -
v_call: TRBV6-2/TRBV6-3
clone_size: -
j_call: TRBJ2-1
cdr3_nt: TGTGCCAGCAGTTATGGGGCGGGGACCTACAATGAGCAGTTCTTC
cdr3_aa: CASSYGAGTYNEQFF

d_call: TRBD2
v_call: TRBV7-7
clone_size: few
j_call: TRBJ2-7
cdr3_nt: TGTGCTAGCAGCCTGACTAGCGACTCCTACGAGCAGTACTTC
cdr3_aa: CASSLTSDSYEQYF

d_call: TRBD1
v_call: TRBV6-5
clone_size: -
j_call: TRBJ1-4
cdr3_nt: TGTGCCAGCAGTCCAGGGACAGCTAATGAAAAACTGTTTTTT
cdr3_aa: CASSPGTANEKLFF

d_call: -
v_call: TRBV5-1
clone_size: -
j_call: TRBJ2-6
cdr3_nt: TGCGCCAGCAGCTTAAGGGGGATGGGGCAGGCTGGGGCCAACGTCCTGACTTTC
cdr3_aa: CASSLRGMGQAGANVLTF

d_call: -
v_call: TRBV7-2
clone_size: -
j_call: TRBJ2-2
cdr3_nt: TGTGCCAGCAGCCAGGCACAGGGGAACACCGGGGAGCTGTTTTTT
cdr3_aa: CASSQAQGNTGELFF

d_call: TRBD2
v_call: TRBV11-3
clone_size: -
j_call: TRBJ2-2
cdr3_nt: TGTGCCAGCAGCCACGGGCTTAGCGGGTACAACACCGGGGAGCTGTTTTTT
cdr3_aa: CASSHGLSGYNTGELFF

d_call: -
v_call: TRBV5-1
clone_size: -
j_call: TRBJ2-1
cdr3_nt: TGCGCCAGCCGGGTTATAGGGGTCGCGGGAAGGGGCCTATTCAATGAGCAGTTCTTC
cdr3_aa: CASRVIGVAGRGLFNEQFF

d_call: TRBD1
v_call: TRBV27
clone_size: few
j_call: TRBJ2-7
cdr3_nt: TGTGCCAGCAGTTCAATCGGGACAGGGTACCACGAGCAGTACTTC
cdr3_aa: CASSSIGTGYHEQYF

d_call: -
v_call: TRBV5-1
clone_size: -
j_call: TRBJ2-5
cdr3_nt: TGCGCCAGCAGCGCCGGGACAACACAAGAGACCCAGTACTTC
cdr3_aa: CASSAGTTQETQYF

d_call: -
v_call: TRBV19
clone_size: -
j_call: TRBJ2-7
cdr3_nt: TGTGCCAGTAGTCCAGTGGGACTCACCTACGAGCAGTACTTC
cdr3_aa: CASSPVGLTYEQYF

d_call: TRBD2
v_call: TRBV9
clone_size: -
j_call: TRBJ2-3
cdr3_nt: TGTGCCAGCAGCGTAGATCCAGCGGGAGAAGCAGATACGCAGTATTTT
cdr3_aa: CASSVDPAGEADTQYF

d_call: -
v_call: TRBV2
clone_size: -
j_call: TRBJ2-7
cdr3_nt: TGTGCCAGCAGTGTTGAACCGGGAATGGGGTACGAGCAGTACTTC
cdr3_aa: CASSVEPGMGYEQYF

d_call: -
v_call: TRBV11-2
clone_size: -
j_call: TRBJ1-5
cdr3_nt: TGTGCCAGCAGCTCCGGACTAAATAGCAATCAGCCCCAGCATTTT
cdr3_aa: CASSSGLNSNQPQHF

d_call: -
v_call: TRBV2
clone_size: -
j_call: TRBJ1-2
cdr3_nt: TGTGCCAGCAGGTTAATCTATGGCTACACCTTC
cdr3_aa: CASRLIYGYTF

d_call: TRBD2
v_call: TRBV20-1
clone_size: -
j_call: TRBJ2-7
cdr3_nt: TGCAGTGCTAGTGCCACTAGCGGTTCCTACGAGCAGTACTTC
cdr3_aa: CSASATSGSYEQYF

d_call: TRBD2
v_call: TRBV5-4
clone_size: -
j_call: TRBJ2-7
cdr3_nt: TGTGCCAGCAGCCAATTATCTAGCGGGAGCTCCTACGAGCAGTACTTC
cdr3_aa: CASSQLSSGSSYEQYF

d_call: -
v_call: TRBV18
clone_size: -
j_call: TRBJ1-1
cdr3_nt: TGTGCCAGCTCACCACCGGCCAACGGGGAAGCTTTCTTT
cdr3_aa: CASSPPANGEAFF

d_call: -
v_call: TRBV4-1
clone_size: -
j_call: TRBJ2-1
cdr3_nt: TGCGCCAGCAGCCCAGGTTTCTTGCAAGCGGCCAATGAGCAGTTCTTC
cdr3_aa: CASSPGFLQAANEQFF

d_call: TRBD1
v_call: TRBV6-5
clone_size: -
j_call: TRBJ1-2
cdr3_nt: TGTGCCAGCAGTTGGGGGCAGGGGGCGCGTGGCTACACCTTC
cdr3_aa: CASSWGQGARGYTF